This T cell receptor beta chain was obtained from a study of T cell repertoires in cytomegalovirus infection. Overall study: A matching HLA type, together with CMV infection, was signaled by public TCR beta signatures. Whole-study results and caveats: Carriage of CMV together with the relevant HLA was identifiable through cumulative public TCR beta family frequency. The study found HLA-C-restricted CMV-specific TCR beta clonotypes dominating the ex vivo response.

MiXCR, run by TCRdb on the reads, gives a single entry per CDR3 protein. The sample records some 350,000 distinct CDR3 sequences, 15% to 20% being singletons. Concerning this clonotype: Its antigen is not known.

V was pared by 0 bases and J by 5 bases, with 7 bases between. The CDR3 spans 13 residues. Germline loops: CDR1 LGHNT, CDR2 FRNRAP. V and J are TRBV12-5 and TRBJ1-1; no clear D gene. Sequenced sample: PBMCs. This TCR came from a human donor in good health (CMV status not recorded). Some clones in this sample may be carry-over from other donors' samples. This CDR3 is CASGLVRGTEAFF. The DNA for the CDR3 is TGTGCTAGTGGTTTGGTACGAGGGACTGAAGCTTTCTTT. The full variable domain, rest sourced from reference TRBV12-5 and TRBJ1-1, is DARVTQTPRHKVTEMGQEVTMRCQPILGHNTVFWYRQTMMQGLELLAYFRNRAPLDDSGMPKDRFSAEMPDATLATLKIQPSEPRDSAVYFCASGLVRGTEAFFGQGTRLTVV.